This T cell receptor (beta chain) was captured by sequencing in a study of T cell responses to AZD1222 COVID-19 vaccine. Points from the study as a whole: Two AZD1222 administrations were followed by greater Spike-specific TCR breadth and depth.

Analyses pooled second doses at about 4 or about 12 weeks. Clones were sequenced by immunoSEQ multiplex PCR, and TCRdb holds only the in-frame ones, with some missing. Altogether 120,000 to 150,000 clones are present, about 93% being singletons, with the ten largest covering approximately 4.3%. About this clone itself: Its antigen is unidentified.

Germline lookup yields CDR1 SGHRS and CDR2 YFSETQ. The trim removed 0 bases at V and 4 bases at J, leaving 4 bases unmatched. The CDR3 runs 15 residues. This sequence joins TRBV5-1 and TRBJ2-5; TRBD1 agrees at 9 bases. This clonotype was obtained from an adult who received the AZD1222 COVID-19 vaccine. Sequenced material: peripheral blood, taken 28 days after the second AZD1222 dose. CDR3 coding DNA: TGCGCCAGCAGCTTGGCCGGGACAGGGTTAGAGACCCAGTACTTC. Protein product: CASSLAGTGLETQYF.